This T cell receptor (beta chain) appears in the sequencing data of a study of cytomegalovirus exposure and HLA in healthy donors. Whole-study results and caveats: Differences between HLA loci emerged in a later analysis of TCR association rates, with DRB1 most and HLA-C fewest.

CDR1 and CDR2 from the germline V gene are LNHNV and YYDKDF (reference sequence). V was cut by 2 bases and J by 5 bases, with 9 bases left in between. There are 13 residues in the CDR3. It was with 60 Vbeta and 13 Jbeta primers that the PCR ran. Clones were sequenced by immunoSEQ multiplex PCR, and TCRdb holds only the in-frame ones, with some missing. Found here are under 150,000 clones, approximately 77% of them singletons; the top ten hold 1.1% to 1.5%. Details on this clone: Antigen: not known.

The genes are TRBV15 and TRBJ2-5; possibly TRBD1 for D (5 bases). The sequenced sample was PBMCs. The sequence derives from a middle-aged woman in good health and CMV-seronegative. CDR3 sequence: CATSRSGLETQYF. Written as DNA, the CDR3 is TGTGCCACCAGCAGATCAGGGCTTGAGACCCAGTACTTC.